These T cell receptor beta chains were read from a single sample in a study of radiotherapy plus CTLA-4 blockade in lung cancer. Clones were sequenced by immunoSEQ multiplex PCR, and TCRdb holds only the in-frame ones, with some missing. The data contain tens of thousands of clones, about 85% of them singletons. The starting material was peripheral blood, obtained from a patient treated with radiotherapy plus ipilimumab. Receptors originate from a human donor with non-small cell lung cancer whose response to radiotherapy plus ipilimumab could not be evaluated. Both conserved end residues are part of each CDR3. D genes are given only for firm matches. Clone size appears in some rows only: once, few, many, or a class for an expanded clone.

d_call,j_call,clone_size,v_call,cdr3_length,cdr3_nt,cdr3_aa
-,TRBJ1-1,-,TRBV7-9,15,TGTGCCAGCAGCCTTCCCCCATACAGGGACCGGGGAGCTTTCTTT,CASSLPPYRDRGAFF
TRBD2,TRBJ2-1,-,TRBV9,16,TGTGCCAGCAGCGTACTCGGACTAGCGGGAGGAAATGAGCAGTTCTTC,CASSVLGLAGGNEQFF
TRBD1,TRBJ1-2,-,TRBV7-9,14,TGTGCCAGCAGCTTAGCCGACAGGGGAAGGGGCTACACCTTC,CASSLADRGRGYTF
-,TRBJ1-1,-,TRBV28,13,TGTGCCAGCAGCTCTACGGGGAACACTGAAGCTTTCTTT,CASSSTGNTEAFF
TRBD1,TRBJ2-7,-,TRBV7-2,16,TGTGCCAGCAGCACCTACGGGACAGGGAGTTCCTACGAGCAGTACTTC,CASSTYGTGSSYEQYF
TRBD1,TRBJ2-7,-,TRBV14,17,TGTGCCAGCAGCCCAGTTAGATTCGGGACAGGGGCCTACGAGCAGTACTTC,CASSPVRFGTGAYEQYF
TRBD1,TRBJ2-5,-,TRBV4-1,15,TGCGCCAGCAGCCAACGACAGGGGTCAACGGAGACCCAGTACTTC,CASSQRQGSTETQYF
-,TRBJ2-7,few,TRBV6-1,15,TGTGCCAGCAGTGAAGGAGGGCCCATCCCCTACGAGCAGTACTTC,CASSEGGPIPYEQYF
-,TRBJ2-7,-,TRBV4-1,15,TGCGCCAGCAGCCAAGTGGCCGGGACGGGGGACGAGCAGTACTTC,CASSQVAGTGDEQYF
TRBD1,TRBJ1-1,-,TRBV28,16,TGTGCCAGCAGCCCTCCCCACAGGGGGCTCTGGAGTGAAGCTTTCTTT,CASSPPHRGLWSEAFF
-,TRBJ2-3,-,TRBV28,14,TGTGCCAGCAGTCTCGACTCCCGCACAGATACGCAGTATTTT,CASSLDSRTDTQYF
TRBD1,TRBJ2-7,-,TRBV11-2,15,TGTGCCAGCAGGGTCCCGGGACAGCGCTCCTACGAGCAGTACTTC,CASRVPGQRSYEQYF
-,TRBJ1-1,-,TRBV27,11,TGTGCCAGCAGTTTCGGGGTTGAAGCTTTCTTT,CASSFGVEAFF
-,TRBJ1-2,-,TRBV30,15,TGTGCCTGGACAGGTGACACAGGGTGGGGGTATGGCTACACCTTC,CAWTGDTGWGYGYTF
-,TRBJ2-5,-,TRBV7-9,15,TGTGCCAGCAGCCCATCTTCGCCGACAGAAGAGACCCAGTACTTC,CASSPSSPTEETQYF
-,TRBJ1-1,-,TRBV7-8,13,TGTGCCAGCAGCTTACCCGGGGTCACTGAAGCTTTCTTT,CASSLPGVTEAFF
TRBD2,TRBJ2-7,-,TRBV11-2,16,TGTGCCAGCAGCTTAGTGTTGACTAGCGGCTCCTACGAGCAGTACTTC,CASSLVLTSGSYEQYF
TRBD1,TRBJ2-7,-,TRBV5-6,16,TGTGCCAGCAGCCTCGACAGGGGCCCGTCAACTTACGAGCAGTACTTC,CASSLDRGPSTYEQYF
-,TRBJ1-2,-,TRBV27,15,TGTGCCAGCAGTTTAAGGCAAGGGGCACTCTATGGCTACACCTTC,CASSLRQGALYGYTF
TRBD2,TRBJ2-3,-,TRBV7-2,17,TGTGCCAGCAGCGGCAGACAGGGACTAGCGGTCACAGATACGCAGTATTTT,CASSGRQGLAVTDTQYF
TRBD1,TRBJ2-6,-,TRBV30,17,TGTGCCTCTGGACGTGCCAGGGGGCAGCCTGGGGCCAACGTCCTGACTTTC,CASGRARGQPGANVLTF
-,TRBJ2-7,few,TRBV27,14,TGTGCCAGCAGTCGTAAGGCCAGGGAATACGAGCAGTACTTC,CASSRKAREYEQYF
TRBD1,TRBJ2-5,-,TRBV27,16,TGTGCCAGCAGTTTACGCGGGACAGGGGGTCAAGAGACCCAGTACTTC,CASSLRGTGGQETQYF
TRBD1,TRBJ1-2,-,TRBV2,15,TGTGCCAGACAACAGGACAGGGCGACTACCTATGGCTACACCTTC,CARQQDRATTYGYTF
-,TRBJ2-7,-,TRBV6-6,14,TGTGCCAGCAGTTCTTTGGACCAAAGGGGGGAGCAGTACTTC,CASSSLDQRGEQYF
TRBD1,TRBJ2-7,few,TRBV4-3,14,TGCGCCAGCAGCCCCGGGACAGGGGCCTACGAGCAGTACTTC,CASSPGTGAYEQYF
-,TRBJ2-1,few,TRBV25-1,12,TGTGCCAGCAGTGAAGGCGGCAATGAGCAGTTCTTC,CASSEGGNEQFF
TRBD1,TRBJ1-1,-,TRBV19,13,TGTGCCAGTAGTATCACAGGGGGCGGTGAAGCTTTCTTT,CASSITGGGEAFF
-,TRBJ1-5,-,TRBV6-5,13,TGTGCCAGCAGTTACTCCTCCAATCAGCCCCAGCATTTT,CASSYSSNQPQHF
-,TRBJ2-6,few,TRBV21-1,19,TGTGCCAGCAGCAATAAATGGGGACAGGGAAGGCCTGGGGCCAACGTCCTGACTTTC,CASSNKWGQGRPGANVLTF
TRBD1,TRBJ1-5,once,TRBV28,18,TGTGCCAGCAGTTTATTTAAGGTTTTTGACAGGGAAGTCCAGCCCCAGCATTTT,CASSLFKVFDREVQPQHF
-,TRBJ2-7,-,TRBV7-6,13,TGTGCCAGCAGCTTAACAGACTCCTACGAGCAGTACTTC,CASSLTDSYEQYF
TRBD2,TRBJ2-3,-,TRBV5-4,16,TGTGCCAGCAGTCCCCATAGCGGGAGGGCCACAGATACGCAGTATTTT,CASSPHSGRATDTQYF
TRBD2,TRBJ2-5,-,TRBV9,16,TGTGCCAGCAGCCTCCGACTAGCGGGAGCGCAAGAGACCCAGTACTTC,CASSLRLAGAQETQYF
-,TRBJ1-1,-,TRBV25-1,11,TGTGCCAGCCGAGCGGGGACTGAAGCTTTCTTT,CASRAGTEAFF
-,TRBJ2-2,-,TRBV10-3,14,TGTGCCATCAGTGCCCTCGGAGGCACCGGGGAGCTGTTTTTT,CAISALGGTGELFF
TRBD1,TRBJ2-1,-,TRBV6-1,13,TGTGCCAGCAGTGAAACGACAGGGGCCACACCGTTCTTC,CASSETTGATPFF
-,TRBJ2-7,-,TRBV10-3,14,TGTGCCATCAACAGAAGGTCCCAGGGGACCGAGCAGTACTTC,CAINRRSQGTEQYF
TRBD2,TRBJ2-1,-,TRBV29-1,16,TGCAGCGTTGTGCGCGGGAGGGGGGGATCCTACAATGAGCAGTTCTTC,CSVVRGRGGSYNEQFF
-,TRBJ1-2,-,TRBV7-2,15,TGTGCCAGCAGCTCCGCAACGGGGGGGGCTCGGGGCTACACCTTC,CASSSATGGARGYTF
-,TRBJ1-1,-,TRBV28,15,TGTGCCAGCAGCCCCGGGGGAGGGGCCGGCACTGAAGCTTTCTTT,CASSPGGGAGTEAFF
TRBD2,TRBJ2-7,-,TRBV11-2,15,TGTGCCAGCAGCTGGGGGGGAGCGGGAGGTTACGAGCAGTACTTC,CASSWGGAGGYEQYF
TRBD1,TRBJ2-7,-,TRBV5-1,13,TGCGCCAGCAGCTCCTTCGACAGGGGGGAGCAGTACTTC,CASSSFDRGEQYF
-,TRBJ1-2,-,TRBV4-1,15,TGCGCCAGCAGCCAAGTCGGGGGGAAGGACTATGGCTACACCTTC,CASSQVGGKDYGYTF
-,TRBJ1-2,-,TRBV4-2,15,TGTGCCAGCAGCCTAAAAGGTGACGCGGACTATGGCTACACCTTC,CASSLKGDADYGYTF
TRBD2,TRBJ2-7,-,TRBV5-6,14,TGTGCCAGCAGCTTCCGGACTAGCGGGGCCGCGTCGTACTTC,CASSFRTSGAASYF
-,TRBJ1-1,-,TRBV6-5,13,TGTGCCAGCAGTCAGCTCTCGGGCACTGAAGCTTTCTTT,CASSQLSGTEAFF
-,TRBJ2-5,-,TRBV18,15,TGTGCCAGCTCACCACCGAGAGCCAGGGAAGAGACCCAGTACTTC,CASSPPRAREETQYF
-,TRBJ1-2,-,TRBV19,15,TGTGCCAGTAGTACCGGGGTTCAGGCCCACTATGGCTACACCTTC,CASSTGVQAHYGYTF
TRBD2,TRBJ2-2,-,TRBV19,14,TGTGCCAGTGGGGGACTAGTGGGCACCGGGGAGCTGTTTTTT,CASGGLVGTGELFF
-,TRBJ1-4,-,TRBV28,14,TGTGCCAGCAGTTTCAGGGGCAGGGATGAAAAACTGTTTTTT,CASSFRGRDEKLFF
TRBD1,TRBJ1-1,few,TRBV11-2,13,TGTGCCAGCAGCTCGGACAGGGGGACTGAAGCTTTCTTT,CASSSDRGTEAFF
-,TRBJ1-1,-,TRBV21-1,15,TGTGCCAGCAGCAAAGTCTGCGCTGGGAACACTGAAGCTTTCTTT,CASSKVCAGNTEAFF